Listed below are T cell receptor beta chains from one sample, sequenced in a study of cytomegalovirus exposure and HLA in healthy donors. The data were produced by immunoSEQ multiplex PCR, yet TCRdb's version contains in-frame clones alone and is incomplete. The data contain around 170,000 clones, about four fifths of them singletons. The sample comprised PBMCs. The receptors were gathered from a woman aged 50 to 60 in good health and CMV-seropositive. Each CDR3 is given with its conserved first and last residue. The order of the fields is V gene, D gene, J gene, clone size, CDR3 DNA, CDR3 protein. The D gene is left open where the match is weak. Expanded clones get a size class; other rows say once, few or many, or leave the size out.

>TRBV28|-|TRBJ1-1|few
TGTGCCAGCAGCCAGGGCGGACCCCCCGCTGAAGCTTTCTTT
CASSQGGPPAEAFF
>TRBV14|-|TRBJ2-3|-
TGTGCCAGCAGCCAAAGAAGCAACTCAGATACGCAGTATTTT
CASSQRSNSDTQYF
>TRBV7-3|-|TRBJ2-3|-
TGTGCCAGCAGCTTAAATGGGGGGGATACGCAGTATTTT
CASSLNGGDTQYF
>TRBV28|-|TRBJ2-2|-
TGTGCCAGCAGTTTGGGGACAGGGGAGCTGTTTTTT
CASSLGTGELFF
>TRBV7-6|-|TRBJ2-3|-
TGTGCCAGCAGCCCAGGACTGGCGGGTAGGGGGTACACAGATACGCAGTATTTT
CASSPGLAGRGYTDTQYF
>TRBV10-3|-|TRBJ2-3|-
TGTGCCATCAGTGATTCCGGGAAAACTAGCACAGATACGCAGTATTTT
CAISDSGKTSTDTQYF
>TRBV6-5|-|TRBJ2-1|-
TGTGCCAGCAGTTACTCAGGGGCCGTTTACAATGAGCAGTTCTTC
CASSYSGAVYNEQFF
>TRBV4-3|-|TRBJ1-3|-
TGCACCAGCAGCCAGGTCGTGGCTTACTCTGGAAACACCATATATTTT
CTSSQVVAYSGNTIYF
>TRBV7-2|-|TRBJ2-5|-
TGTGCCAGCAGGCCGAGGGGGGAGACCCAGTACTTC
CASRPRGETQYF
>TRBV28|TRBD1|TRBJ1-4|once
TGTGCCAGCAACGATGGACAGGGAAGGGGGGAAAAACTGTTTTTT
CASNDGQGRGEKLFF
>TRBV28|TRBD1|TRBJ1-6|few
TGTGCCAGCAGTGACCTCGGGACAGGGGATTCACCCCTCCACTTT
CASSDLGTGDSPLHF
>TRBV6-1|-|TRBJ1-5|few
TGTGCCAGCAGTGGTACAGGTAAGCCCCAGCATTTT
CASSGTGKPQHF
>TRBV5-6|-|TRBJ2-7|-
TGTGCCAGCACCCTCGGGAGGGGGCCCTGGCAGTACTTC
CASTLGRGPWQYF
>TRBV19|TRBD2|TRBJ2-4|-
TGTGCCAGTAGCTTTGGGCTTAGCGGGAGAAAAGCCAAAAACATTCAGTACTTC
CASSFGLSGRKAKNIQYF
>TRBV28|TRBD2|TRBJ2-2|once
TGTGCCAGCAGTTTAACGGGACTAGCGGGGGGAAGCACCGGGGAGCTGTTTTTT
CASSLTGLAGGSTGELFF
>TRBV11-3|-|TRBJ2-1|few
TGTGCCAGCAGTCTAGGTGGTACGAATGAGCAGTTCTTC
CASSLGGTNEQFF
>TRBV28|TRBD1|TRBJ1-1|-
TGTGCCAGCACAACCCCGGGACAGCTTATGAACACTGAAGCTTTCTTT
CASTTPGQLMNTEAFF
>TRBV4-3|-|TRBJ2-7|-
TGCGCCAGCAGCCAGACTACTTACTACGAGCAGTACTTC
CASSQTTYYEQYF
>TRBV20-1|-|TRBJ2-7|-
TGCAGTGCTAGGAGGTCCTACGAGCAGTACTTC
CSARRSYEQYF
>TRBV11-2|-|TRBJ2-7|-
TGTGCCAGCAGCTCCGGGACACCCTACGAGCAGTACTTC
CASSSGTPYEQYF
>TRBV28|-|TRBJ1-5|-
TGTGCCAGCAGTCCCAGGGGCTATAATCAGCCCCAGCATTTT
CASSPRGYNQPQHF
>TRBV4-1|-|TRBJ1-6|-
TGCGCCAGCAGCCAGGGGGCAGGACCCCTCCACTTT
CASSQGAGPLHF
>TRBV7-9|TRBD2|TRBJ2-1|-
TGTGCCAGCAGCCCCGGGGTAGCGGGGGGTCTCTACAATGAGCAGTTCTTC
CASSPGVAGGLYNEQFF
>TRBV2|TRBD1|TRBJ2-5|-
TGTGCCAGCAGTGAGACAGGGATAGCAGAGACCCAGTACTTC
CASSETGIAETQYF
>TRBV14|-|TRBJ1-1|-
TGTGCCAGCAGCCGACAATCAACAACGACTGAAGCTTTCTTT
CASSRQSTTTEAFF
>TRBV18|TRBD2|TRBJ2-7|-
TGTGCCAGCTCACCACCGTCACTAGCGGTGGTCGAGCAGTACTTC
CASSPPSLAVVEQYF
>TRBV7-2|TRBD2|TRBJ2-7|-
TGTGCCAGCAGCCGTAGCGGGATCTACGAGCAGTACTTC
CASSRSGIYEQYF
>TRBV9|TRBD1|TRBJ2-3|once
TGTGCCAGCGCCCGGACAGGGGGCGGCACAGATACGCAGTATTTT
CASARTGGGTDTQYF
>TRBV11-2|TRBD1|TRBJ2-1|few
TGTGCCAGCAGCTTAAGGCCAGGGGGTGGGACTGAGCAGTTCTTC
CASSLRPGGGTEQFF
>TRBV7-2|-|TRBJ1-6|-
TGTGCCAGCAGCCCAGTCCGGGGGAATAATTCACCCCTCCACTTT
CASSPVRGNNSPLHF
>TRBV7-9|TRBD2|TRBJ2-1|-
TGTTCCAGCAGCTTAGCGGGGGCGGGAGGGCCGGGTCCCTACAATGAGCAGTTCTTC
CSSSLAGAGGPGPYNEQFF
>TRBV5-4|-|TRBJ1-4|-
TGTGCCAGCAGCTCTACTCGGGTGAATGAAAAACTGTTTTTT
CASSSTRVNEKLFF
>TRBV7-2|-|TRBJ1-1|once
TGTGCCAGCAGCCTCGGCAGGAGGGCTTTCTTT
CASSLGRRAFF
>TRBV15|TRBD1|TRBJ2-1|-
TGTGCCACCAGCAGATCGGGACAGGGGCGTTCGTACAATGAGCAGTTCTTC
CATSRSGQGRSYNEQFF
>TRBV7-9|-|TRBJ1-5|-
TGTGCCAGCAGCTTAGACAGAGGCAATCAGCCCCAGCATTTT
CASSLDRGNQPQHF